This T cell receptor beta chain came from a study of CD8 T cells in Susac syndrome. Study details: Within the sequenced group of Susac syndrome patients, over 5 showed active disease and about 8 were in remission.

Trimming at V came to 4 bases and at J to 1 base, leaving 9 bases not matched to a gene. Germline-derived CDR1 and CDR2 are SGDLS and YYNGEE. This CDR3 is built from 16 residues. Each Susac syndrome patient had definite or probable disease by recently defined criteria. TEMRA cells were enriched by FACS, and CD4+ and CD8+ T cells were negatively isolated. RNA was extracted with the RNeasy kit, and a quantity of about 0.45 to 1 ug was reverse transcribed using random hexamers. TCR beta CDR3 was amplified by immunoSEQ covering 54 Vbeta and 13 Jbeta. MiXCR, applied by TCRdb to the immunoSEQ multiplex PCR reads, yields one record per CDR3 protein. Among approximately 210,000 distinct CDR3 sequences listed, 94% were seen once.

The sequence was obtained from a human donor with Susac syndrome. The chain has TRBV9 and TRBJ1-1; TRBD1 agrees at 8 bases. The sequenced sample consisted of CD4+ T cells from PBMCs. In DNA, the CDR3 is TGTGCCAGCAGCACCTTCGACAGGGGAAAGAACACTGAAGCTTTCTTT. Translated: CASSTFDRGKNTEAFF.